The source of this T cell receptor beta chain is a study of T cell changes during pregnancy in multiple sclerosis (dated by TCRdb to about 2019). About the investigation overall: Changes in the T cell repertoire over the course of pregnancy were examined in this study in women with multiple sclerosis.

The library was made by the immunoSEQ multiplex PCR assay. This is the immuneACCESS table as TCRdb keeps it, with only in-frame sequences that have V and J called. A part of the clones is gone; compared with another copy, unresolved V genes explain less than half, and the rest is unexplained. The sample table shows under 65,000 clones, and around 90% are seen once. The ten largest account for around 0.49% of the sample. Turning to this clone: Its target antigen remains unknown. Base-call qualities are not available, and no considerably larger clone is one nucleotide away.

CDR1 and CDR2, per the germline V gene (reference sequence), are LNHDA and SQIVND. V is cut by 4 bases and J by 2 bases, and the space between the germline ends is 12 bases. Spanning cysteine to phenylalanine, the CDR3 consists of 14 amino acids. Only the CDR3 part of the read is kept: 42 bases, read in frame from the first base. The receptor was isolated from a female donor with multiple sclerosis, enrolled in a pregnancy study. The sequence is built from TRBV19 and TRBJ2-7; the D gene is perhaps TRBD1, from 6 matching bases. The sequencing used CD4+ T cells from peripheral blood mononuclear cells, collected in the third trimester of pregnancy. The CDR3 corresponds to CASSTRDTAYEQYF. The nucleotide sequence is TGTGCCAGTAGTACTCGGGACACTGCCTACGAGCAGTACTTC.